Listed here are 25 T cell receptor beta chains from one sample, sequenced in a study of identical twins. TCRdb re-called the 5' RACE reads through MiXCR, storing one row per CDR3 protein. The sample consists of hundreds of thousands of distinct CDR3 sequences, roughly 18% of them appearing once. This sample also belongs to another study, concerning T cells expressing NK-cell markers.

Sequenced material: PBMCs. The source of these receptors is a woman between 18 and 30 years old in good health.

There are a few counts of this clonotype. The CDR3, as DNA: TGTGCCAGCAGTCGAGGGGGGTTCGCCTACGAGCAGTACTTC. Translating it yields CASSRGGFAYEQYF. The rearrangement uses TRBV12-3 or TRBV12-4 and TRBJ2-7; D possibly uses TRBD1 or TRBD2 (6 bases each). The length of the CDR3 is 14 residues. Trimming shortened V by 5 bases and J by 2 bases, and 13 bases separated the two germline ends.

The chain has TRBV4-1 and TRBJ1-1; a weak D match, TRBD1 (6 bases). With 0 bases removed from V and 0 bases from J, the gap between germline ends came to 17 bases. Germline CDR1 reads MGHRA; CDR2 reads YSYEKL. This CDR3 comprises 18 residues. CDR3 bases: TGCGCCAGCAGCCAAGATAACCCCCGACAGGCCCTGAACACTGAAGCTTTCTTT. Encoded protein: CASSQDNPRQALNTEAFF.

This clonotype was seen more than once but under ten times. The chain joins TRBV12-3 or TRBV12-4 to TRBJ1-2, with TRBD1 matching over 7 bases. V gave up 2 bases and J gave up 8 bases; unmatched junction bases: 5. This CDR3 has 13 residues. For the CDR3, the DNA is TGTGCCAGCAGTTTACAAGGGGGCATAGGCTACACCTTC. As protein: CASSLQGGIGYTF.

Only a few counts were recorded for this clonotype. V is TRBV6-1 and J is TRBJ2-7; D remains unclear. The germline CDR1 and CDR2 sequences are MNHNS and SASEGT. V was trimmed by 6 bases and J by 6 bases, leaving 24 bases between them. CDR3 length: 16 residues. The CDR3 spells CASSQPRALASPEQYF. The CDR3 coding sequence is TGTGCCAGCAGCCAACCACGGGCTCTTGCGTCCCCCGAGCAGTACTTC.

This clonotype was seen at least ten times. The chain recombines TRBV7-8 with TRBJ2-3; TRBD2 aligns across 14 bases. Germline CDR1 reads SGHVS; CDR2 reads FQNEAQ. The CDR3 length is 13 residues. J gave up 5 bases and V 8 bases, and 0 bases lay outside the gene matches. CDR3 bases: TGTGCCAGCGGGACTAGCGGGAGAGATACGCAGTATTTT. Translating it yields CASGTSGRDTQYF.

This clonotype appeared a few times. The V gene is TRBV6-2 or TRBV6-3, the J gene TRBJ2-1; D gene unclear. The germline V gene encodes CDR1 MNHEY and CDR2 SVGEGT. The CDR3 runs to 12 residues. V was shortened by 2 bases and J by 6 bases, with 5 bases between the two germline ends. The CDR3 sequence: CASSYPSNEQFF. CDR3 DNA: TGTGCCAGCAGTTACCCTAGCAATGAGCAGTTCTTC.

The chain couples TRBV20-1 to TRBJ2-4, with D hard to call. CDR1 is DFQATT, CDR2 SNEGSKA, per germline (reference sequence). The V end lost 7 bases, the J end lost 5 bases, and 9 bases lay between the germline ends. This CDR3 is 11 amino acids long. The DNA for the CDR3 is TGCAGTGGGGTCCGCCAAAACATTCAGTACTTC. Its translation: CSGVRQNIQYF.

J is TRBJ2-1 and V is TRBV7-8; 13 bases line up with TRBD2. The germline gives CDR1 SGHVS, CDR2 FQNEAQ. V was clipped by 5 bases and J by 5 bases; unmatched bases: 3. The CDR3 has 15 residues. CDR3 coding DNA: TGTGCCAGCAGCACTAGCGGGGGGGATAACAATGAGCAGTTCTTC. This codes for CASSTSGGDNNEQFF.

This clonotype showed up many times. The rearrangement links TRBV6-1 to TRBJ1-1, with no clear D. Trimming pared 5 bases from V and 1 base from J, leaving 2 bases between. This CDR3 has 11 amino acids. The V gene's germline CDR1 is MNHNS and CDR2 SASEGT. DNA of the CDR3: TGTGCCAGCAGTAGGAACACTGAAGCTTTCTTT. This translates into CASSRNTEAFF.

The table lists this clonotype with many counts. The rearrangement uses TRBV20-1 and TRBJ2-3, with 8 bases that match TRBD2. The CDR3 totals 14 residues. V was clipped by 5 bases and J by 4 bases; unmatched bases: 8. CDR1 DFQATT and CDR2 SNEGSKA come from the germline V gene (reference sequence). The CDR3 nucleotides are TGCAGTGCTCCCCGCCGGGAGGGACCAGATACGCAGTATTTT. Protein sequence: CSAPRREGPDTQYF.

The sample holds many counts of this clonotype. The CDR3 sequence is CASTWAPEGGYTF. CDR3 coding DNA: TGTGCCAGCACTTGGGCCCCTGAGGGCGGCTACACCTTC. This chain links TRBV6-5 with TRBJ1-2, with unresolved D. Germline CDR1 MNHEY, CDR2 SVGAGI. The V end was cut by 7 bases, the J end by 8 bases, with 17 bases between. This CDR3 region has 13 residues.

This clonotype was recorded a few times. The chain recombines TRBV12-3 or TRBV12-4 with TRBJ2-1; 16 positions agree with TRBD2. This CDR3 is 18 amino acids long. After removal of 5 bases from V and 2 bases from J, the junction contained 6 bases not matched to a gene. The CDR3 here is CASSGTSGRALAYNEQFF. The CDR3 DNA reads as TGTGCCAGCAGTGGGACTAGCGGGAGGGCCCTGGCCTACAATGAGCAGTTCTTC.

The chain joins TRBV5-6 to TRBJ2-5, with D possibly TRBD1 on 5 matching bases. Germline CDR1 is SGHDT and CDR2 is YYEEEE. CDR3 size: 14 residues. V gave up 4 bases and J gave up 5 bases, with 15 bases separating them. The CDR3 nucleotides are TGTGCCAGCAGCCGGTGGGGCTTCGAGGAGACCCAGTACTTC. This codes for CASSRWGFEETQYF.

At least ten counts were recorded for this clonotype. The chain recombines TRBV5-1 with TRBJ2-7, with D unresolved. Germline CDR1 and CDR2: SGHRS and YFSETQ. The CDR3 has 15 amino acids. Trimming took off 1 base at V and 2 bases at J, with 13 bases between the two ends. CDR3 amino acids: CASSLNEFTTYEQYF. CDR3 coding DNA: TGCGCCAGCAGCTTGAATGAGTTCACCACCTACGAGCAGTACTTC.

Only one count was recorded for this clonotype. J is TRBJ2-4 and V is TRBV7-8; D might be TRBD2 (5 bases). Trimming cost V 6 bases and J 0 bases, with 15 bases left between them. Per the germline V gene, CDR1 is SGHVS and CDR2 is FQNEAQ. The CDR3 has 16 residues. CDR3 sequence reads: CASSSGRGLAKNIQYF. The CDR3 DNA is TGTGCCAGCAGTTCCGGACGGGGTTTAGCCAAAAACATTCAGTACTTC.

This clonotype has only a few counts. CDR3 DNA: TGCAGCGTTGAACTTAGAGGGACGGGCACCGGGGAGCTGTTTTTT. Its translation is CSVELRGTGTGELFF. The chain carries TRBV29-1 and TRBJ2-2; the D call may be TRBD1 or TRBD2 (5 bases each). With 2 bases removed from V and 4 bases from J, the gap between germline ends came to 14 bases. Germline lookup yields CDR1 SQVTM and CDR2 ANQGSEA. The length of the CDR3 is 15 residues.

The J gene is TRBJ1-1, the V gene TRBV13, with 9 positions matching TRBD1. The V gene's germline CDR1 is PRHDT and CDR2 FYEKMQ (reference sequence). The V and J ends lost 4 bases and 0 bases, in that order; junction bases with no gene match: 3. The length of the CDR3 is 15 residues. CDR3 sequence (DNA): TGTGCCAGCAGCTCCTGGACAGGGGTGAACACTGAAGCTTTCTTT. It encodes CASSSWTGVNTEAFF.

Written as DNA, the CDR3 is TGCAGTGCTTATAGACAGGGGAATCCTCCGTATTTT. It codes for CSAYRQGNPPYF. This sequence joins TRBV20-1 and TRBJ2-3; the match to TRBD1 covers 8 bases. CDR1 is DFQATT, CDR2 SNEGSKA, per germline (reference sequence). This CDR3 comprises 12 residues. V shed 5 bases and J 14 bases; nucleotides not matched to a gene: 12.

This clonotype was seen only once. The chain couples TRBV28 to TRBJ2-2; D gene ambiguous. The CDR3 spans 12 residues. Trimming cost V 2 bases and J 9 bases, with 7 bases left between them. Germline CDR1 and CDR2: MDHEN and SYDVKM. The CDR3 bases are TGTGCCAGCAGTTTAGGGCCCCGGGAGCTGTTTTTT. Its protein is CASSLGPRELFF.

A few counts support this clonotype. CDR3 residues: CASGLSGYQETQYF. In DNA, the CDR3 is TGCGCCAGCGGGCTTAGTGGTTACCAAGAGACCCAGTACTTC. V gene TRBV5-1 combines with J gene TRBJ2-5; D unresolved. Germline CDR1 and CDR2: SGHRS and YFSETQ. V shed 7 bases and J shed 0 bases, with 13 bases lying between them. The CDR3 covers 14 residues. Based on the CDR3 plus reference TRBV5-1 and TRBJ2-5, the full variable domain is KAGVTQTPRYLIKTRGQQVTLSCSPISGHRSVSWYQQTPGQGLQFLFEYFSETQRNKGNFPGRFSGRQFSNSRSEMNVSTLELGDSALYLCASGLSGYQETQYFGPGTRLLVL.

The chain carries TRBV7-2 and TRBJ2-3; TRBD2 aligns across 10 bases. Germline loops: CDR1 SGHTA, CDR2 FQGNSA. This CDR3 region has 17 residues. V lost 2 bases to trimming and J lost 6 bases; unmatched junction nucleotides: 11. This chain's CDR3 is CASSLRASGGGTDTQYF. The CDR3, as DNA: TGTGCCAGCAGCTTACGGGCTAGCGGGGGTGGGACGGATACGCAGTATTTT.

The chain carries TRBV16 and TRBJ2-3; the match to TRBD1 covers 10 bases. The V segment lost 2 bases and the J segment 0 bases; nucleotides outside the gene matches: 5. Looked up from germline, CDR1 is KGHSY and CDR2 is FQNENV. CDR3 size: 17 residues. CDR3 amino acids: CASSQGWTGGSTDTQYF. CDR3 DNA: TGTGCCAGCAGCCAAGGTTGGACAGGGGGGAGCACAGATACGCAGTATTTT.

This clonotype has a handful of counts. This CDR3 reads CASSQRTPDTQYF. In nucleotides, the CDR3 is TGTGCCAGCAGCCAGCGGACCCCAGATACGCAGTATTTT. This chain connects TRBV14 to TRBJ2-3; D is unresolved. The CDR3 consists of 13 residues. V gave up 3 bases and J gave up 4 bases, with 8 bases separating them. The germline V gene encodes CDR1 SGHDN and CDR2 FVKESK.

This chain links TRBV19 with TRBJ2-7; unclear D gene. Trimming removed 3 bases from V and 3 bases from J, with 12 bases in between. Germline V CDR1 and CDR2: LNHDA, SQIVND (reference sequence). The CDR3 length is 14 residues. In DNA form, the CDR3 reads TGTGCCAGTAGTATGTCCGACTTCTTCTACGAGCAGTACTTC. It encodes CASSMSDFFYEQYF.

The chain is built from TRBV5-6 and TRBJ2-1; D possibly corresponds to TRBD2 (6 bases). Germline values: CDR1 SGHDT, CDR2 YYEEEE. The CDR3 is made up of 16 amino acids. V was pared by 3 bases and J by 4 bases, with 17 bases between. This chain's CDR3 is CASSSSMRGAYNEQFF. In nucleotides, the CDR3 is TGTGCCAGCAGCTCGTCAATGCGGGGTGCGTACAATGAGCAGTTCTTC.